These 11 T cell receptor beta chains originate from one sample sequenced in a study of preoperative IRX-2 immunotherapy in early breast cancer. Data came from immunoSEQ multiplex PCR; TCRdb stores just in-frame clones and leaves some out. The sample carries roughly 500 clones, more than 75% recorded once. Noted treatment: preoperative locoregional IRX-2 cytokine immunotherapy. The input for sequencing was tumor tissue, taken after IRX-2 immunotherapy. These receptors came from a human donor with breast cancer.

The V call is TRBV6-8, the J call TRBJ2-7; perhaps TRBD1 as D (7 bases). Trimming removed 2 bases at V and 5 bases at J, with 13 bases between. Germline V gene data show CDR1 as MNHGY and CDR2 as SAAAGT. The CDR3 contains 14 residues. For the CDR3, the DNA is TGTGCCAGCAGTTACATCCAGGGGGGAAACGAGCAGTACTTC. Protein: CASSYIQGGNEQYF.

The CDR3 is CASRRGTSSGANVLTF. The CDR3 bases are TGTGCCAGCAGGCGCGGGACTTCCTCTGGGGCCAACGTCCTGACTTTC. The V gene is TRBV6-8, the J gene TRBJ2-6, with D possibly TRBD2 on 6 matching bases. In germline, CDR1 is MNHGY, CDR2 SAAAGT. V lost 6 bases and J 0 bases, leaving 12 bases between the germline ends. The CDR3 runs 16 residues.

The sample holds a few counts of this clone. The chain has TRBV19 and TRBJ2-3; weak D call: TRBD1 (5 bases). Per the germline V gene, CDR1 is LNHDA and CDR2 is SQIVND (reference sequence). The CDR3 runs to 16 residues. V lost 3 bases, J lost 5 bases, and 18 bases lay in between. As DNA, the CDR3 is TGTGCCAGTAGTATTGGCAGGGCTATCTCTGGAGATACGCAGTATTTT. Its protein product is CASSIGRAISGDTQYF.

The chain carries TRBV11-3 and TRBJ1-1; D is unresolved. Deletions cut 7 bases from V and 1 base from J, with 13 bases between. The CDR3 has 14 amino acids. CDR1 is SGHNT and CDR2 is YENEEA in the germline V gene. In DNA, the CDR3 is TGTGCCAGCACCCTGGACGTTTCGAACACTGAAGCTTTCTTT. It codes for CASTLDVSNTEAFF.

This clone has only a few counts. The chain is built from TRBV12-5 and TRBJ2-7; 8 bases agree with TRBD1. Germline CDR1 is LGHNT and CDR2 is FRNRAP. The CDR3 totals 13 residues. Trimming removed 2 bases from V and 7 bases from J; junction bases left unmatched: 4. The CDR3 DNA follows: TGTGCTAGTGGTTTGTGGACAGGGAGGGAGCAGTACTTC. Its translation is CASGLWTGREQYF.

The chain uses TRBV6-8 and TRBJ2-5; the D gene could be TRBD1 or TRBD2 (5 bases each). This CDR3 is built from 14 residues. The germline V and J ends were trimmed by 10 bases and 0 bases, with 15 bases remaining between them. In germline, CDR1 is MNHGY, CDR2 SAAAGT. The CDR3 spells CAIGSGRNQETQYF. The DNA of the CDR3 is TGTGCCATCGGGTCGGGGCGGAACCAAGAGACCCAGTACTTC.

The chain joins TRBV9 to TRBJ2-1; 12 bases are a match to TRBD2. There are 14 residues in the CDR3. Trimming at V came to 6 bases and at J to 9 bases, leaving 7 bases not matched to a gene. Per germline, CDR1 SGDLS and CDR2 YYNGEE. CDR3 residues: CASIGLAGITEQFF. DNA of the CDR3: TGTGCCAGCATTGGACTAGCGGGAATAACTGAGCAGTTCTTC.

In its sample, this clone was seen once. CDR3 sequence: CAVQGAREQYF. The CDR3 bases are TGTGCCGTACAGGGGGCCCGCGAGCAGTACTTC. V and J are TRBV6-7 and TRBJ2-7; TRBD1 matches at 9 bases. TRBV6-7 is known as an ORF, though its function is uncertain. V shed 11 bases and J 6 bases; nucleotides not matched to a gene: 5. CDR3 length equals 11 residues.

This clone was counted once. This chain links TRBV12-5 with TRBJ2-7, with D perhaps matching TRBD1 (6 bases). The CDR3 is 13 amino acids. The germline gives CDR1 LGHNT, CDR2 FRNRAP. Trimming shortened V by 5 bases and J by 6 bases, and 14 bases separated the two germline ends. In DNA form, the CDR3 reads TGTGCTAGTGGTCGCCCAGGGGACCTCGAGCAGTACTTC. Translation gives CASGRPGDLEQYF.

This clone showed up just once. This chain connects TRBV6-1 to TRBJ2-3; D may be TRBD2 (5 bases). Germline V CDR1 and CDR2: MNHNS, SASEGT. V was clipped by 1 base and J by 5 bases, with 13 bases between them. The CDR3 is 15 residues long. CDR3 DNA sequence: TGTGCCAGCAGTGAAGGGCCTAGGGAGTTAGATACGCAGTATTTT. Translated: CASSEGPRELDTQYF.

The chain recombines TRBV10-3 with TRBJ2-7; D not certain. Germline CDR1 ENHRY, CDR2 SYGVKD. This CDR3 has 13 amino acids. Trimming stripped 2 bases from V and 4 bases from J, with 9 bases between. As DNA, the CDR3 is TGTGCCATCAGTGAGGGTTTCCCTTACGAGCAGTACTTC. The encoded protein is CAISEGFPYEQYF.